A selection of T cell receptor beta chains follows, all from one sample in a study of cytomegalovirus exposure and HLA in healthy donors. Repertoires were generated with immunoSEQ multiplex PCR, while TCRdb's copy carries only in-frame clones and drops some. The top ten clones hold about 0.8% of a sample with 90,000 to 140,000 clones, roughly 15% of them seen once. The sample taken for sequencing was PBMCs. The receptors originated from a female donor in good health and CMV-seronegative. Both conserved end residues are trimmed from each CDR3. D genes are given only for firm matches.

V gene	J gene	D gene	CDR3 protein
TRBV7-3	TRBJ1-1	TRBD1	ASSPGTVNTEAF
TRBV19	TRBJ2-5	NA	ASSIDRIAETQY
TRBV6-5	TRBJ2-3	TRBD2	ASSGTSGNRNTQY
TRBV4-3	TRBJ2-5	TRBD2	ASSQGLAGDQETQY
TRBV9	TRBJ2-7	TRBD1	ASSVGGTATYEQY
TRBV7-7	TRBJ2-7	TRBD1	ASSPGTGGFYEQY
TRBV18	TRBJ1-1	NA	ASSPPTRTEAF
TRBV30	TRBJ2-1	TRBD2	APRGLAGSSYNEQF
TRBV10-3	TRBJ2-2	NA	AIRQGSYNTGELF
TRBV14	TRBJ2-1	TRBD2	ASSQGLAGYNEQF
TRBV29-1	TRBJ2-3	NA	SVGSSTDTQY
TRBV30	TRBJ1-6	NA	AWSPGQPLH
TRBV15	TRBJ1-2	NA	ATSRGDTRGYT
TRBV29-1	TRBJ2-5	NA	SGRPGETQY
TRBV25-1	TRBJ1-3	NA	ASSELSRPNTIY
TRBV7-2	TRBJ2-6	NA	ASSSAGANVLT